This TCR beta chain was sequenced for a study of CD8+ T cells in alopecia areata. The V gene lost 2 bases and the J gene lost 1 base, with 9 bases spanning the gap. Germline V gene sequence: CDR1 LGHNA, CDR2 YNFKEQ. The CDR3 is 14 amino acids. Reverse transcribed after extraction, RNA yielded cDNA as the sequencing template. Profiled with immunoSEQ multiplex PCR; TCRdb holds only in-frame clones, not every one. In the table there are 130,000 to 150,000 clones, more than 40% of which are singletons. Material: CD4+ T cells sorted from blood. The receptor comes from a human donor with alopecia areata. The J gene is TRBJ2-7, the V gene TRBV4-2, with D uncertain. In DNA form, the CDR3 reads TGTGCCAGCAGCCAAACAGTAAATTCCTACGAGCAGTACTTC. Translating it yields CASSQTVNSYEQYF.